These 23 T cell receptor beta chains were all obtained from the same sample, sequenced in a study of shared clonotypes between healthy human individuals. Repertoires were generated with immunoSEQ multiplex PCR, while TCRdb's copy carries only in-frame clones and drops some. The profile shows about 480,000 clones, about three quarters of them singletons. Sequenced material: PBMCs. The receptors derive from a woman aged 40 to 55 in good health. Some clones in this sample may be carry-over from other donors' samples.

In this sample, this clone turned up once. V usage is TRBV6-5 and J usage is TRBJ2-1; 12 nucleotides agree with TRBD2. This CDR3 spans 13 amino acids. V gave up 6 bases and J gave up 12 bases; unmatched junction bases: 6. Per the germline V gene, CDR1 is MNHEY and CDR2 is SVGAGI. CDR3 loop: CASSTLAGGGQFF. The DNA of the CDR3 is TGTGCCAGCAGCACCCTAGCGGGAGGGGGGCAGTTCTTC.

This chain uses TRBV15 with TRBJ1-5; D is undetermined. Germline values: CDR1 LNHNV, CDR2 YYDKDF (reference sequence). The CDR3 runs 16 residues. V lost 1 base to trimming and J lost 4 bases, with 14 bases between them. The CDR3 DNA reads TGTGCCACCAGCAGAGGTCAAGTGCAAACTAATCAGCCCCAGCATTTT. Encoded protein: CATSRGQVQTNQPQHF.

CDR3 protein: CASSRTGYNEQFF. The DNA of the CDR3 is TGTGCCAGCAGCCGGACAGGGTACAATGAGCAGTTCTTC. V usage is TRBV7-9 and J usage is TRBJ2-1, with TRBD1 matching over 8 bases. Germline V CDR1 and CDR2: SEHNR, FQNEAQ (reference sequence). The CDR3 has 13 amino acids. The ends lost 5 bases at V and 4 bases at J; junction bases unmatched: 1.

The rearrangement links TRBV2 to TRBJ1-3; tentatively, D is TRBD1 (6 bases). The CDR3 is 14 amino acids. The V gene's germline CDR1 is SNHLY and CDR2 FYNNEI. V shed 8 bases and J shed 4 bases, with 15 bases lying between them. The DNA of the CDR3 is TGTGCCAGCTCAGGGGAGGCCGCCGGAAACACCATATATTTT. It codes for CASSGEAAGNTIYF.

Here the CDR3 reads CASSATSRQETQYF. As DNA, the CDR3 is TGTGCCAGCAGCGCGACTAGCAGACAAGAGACCCAGTACTTC. The chain combines TRBV9 with TRBJ2-5; TRBD2 matches at 7 bases. The V segment lost 3 bases and the J segment 2 bases; nucleotides outside the gene matches: 4. Germline values: CDR1 SGDLS, CDR2 YYNGEE. The CDR3 consists of 14 residues.

This chain uses TRBV5-5 with TRBJ2-2; 7 bases are a match to TRBD2. Germline trimming cut 0 bases from V and 7 bases from J; bases unmatched to any gene: 0. Germline-derived CDR1 and CDR2 are SGHKS and YYEKEE (reference sequence). The CDR3 has 13 amino acids. As DNA, the CDR3 is TGTGCCAGCAGCTTGGCGGGAGGCGGGGAGCTGTTTTTT. Protein product: CASSLAGGGELFF.

Notes on this clone: A single base separates this from a much larger clone, so it may be a read error. Distinct nucleotide sequences in the sample also encode this CDR3. The V call is TRBV6-1, the J call TRBJ1-1, with D possibly being TRBD1 (6 bases). Germline CDR1 and CDR2: MNHNS and SASEGT. The CDR3 runs 15 residues. The V and J ends lost 4 bases and 5 bases respectively, with 17 bases between them. This CDR3 reads CASSVGMTGSTEAFF. The CDR3, as DNA: TGTGCCAGCAGTGTTGGGATGACAGGTTCAACTGAAGCTTTCTTT.

This clone came up a few times. The gene calls are TRBV15 and TRBJ2-2; 7 nucleotides align to TRBD2. Trimming cost V 4 bases and J 6 bases; bases outside gene matches: 8. Germline V gives CDR1 LNHNV, CDR2 YYDKDF (reference sequence). This CDR3 has 15 residues. Written as DNA, the CDR3 is TGTGCCACCAGCATCATTACTGGGGGGGCCGGGGAGCTGTTTTTT. Protein: CATSIITGGAGELFF.

CDR3 sequence reads: CASSTTRDRTSGSRYEQYF. The DNA of the CDR3 is TGTGCCAGCAGTACAACCCGGGACAGGACTAGCGGGAGTCGCTACGAGCAGTACTTC. This chain links TRBV7-8 with TRBJ2-7, with 13 bases that match TRBD2. V was pared by 6 bases and J by 3 bases, with 17 bases of the junction left unmatched. This CDR3 is 19 amino acids long. Germline CDR1 is SGHVS and CDR2 is FQNEAQ.

The rearrangement joins TRBV7-2 to TRBJ1-1; D perhaps matches TRBD1 (5 bases). This CDR3 region has 15 residues. V was cut by 7 bases and J by 1 base, with 16 bases left in between. Germline V lookup: CDR1 SGHTA, CDR2 FQGNSA. CDR3 loop: CASTLFAGKNTEAFF. The CDR3 DNA is TGTGCCAGCACCCTATTTGCAGGGAAGAACACTGAAGCTTTCTTT.

J is TRBJ1-4 and V is TRBV18; 8 nucleotides match TRBD1. Germline trimming cut 5 bases from V and 4 bases from J; bases unmatched to any gene: 3. In germline, CDR1 is KGHSH, CDR2 LQKENI. The CDR3 runs 14 residues. CDR3 sequence reads: CASSTTGVNEKLFF. The CDR3 DNA is TGTGCCAGCTCAACGACAGGGGTTAATGAAAAACTGTTTTTT. Full variable domain (missing parts from reference TRBV18 and TRBJ1-4): NAGVMQNPRHLVRRRGQEARLRCSPMKGHSHVYWYRQLPEEGLKFMVYLQKENIIDESGMPKERFSAEFPKEGPSILRIQQVVRGDSAAYFCASSTTGVNEKLFFGSGTQLSVL.

The chain carries TRBV11-2 and TRBJ2-1, with D perhaps TRBD1 (5 bases). CDR3 length: 15 residues. Germline V gene data show CDR1 as SGHAT and CDR2 as FQNNGV. V was pared by 4 bases and J by 4 bases, with 14 bases between. In DNA, the CDR3 is TGTGCCAGCAGCTCTTCAGGGTACTATTACAATGAGCAGTTCTTC. This codes for CASSSSGYYYNEQFF.

This chain connects TRBV5-4 to TRBJ2-3; D not certain. Germline CDR1 SGHNT, CDR2 YYREEE (reference sequence). This CDR3 has 16 amino acids. V was clipped by 0 bases and J by 5 bases, with 16 bases between them. The DNA for the CDR3 is TGTGCCAGCAGCTTGGCCATGGCTGTCTCTAAAGATACGCAGTATTTT. Protein product: CASSLAMAVSKDTQYF. Variable domain in full (rest from reference TRBV5-4 and TRBJ2-3): ETGVTQSPTHLIKTRGQQVTLRCSSQSGHNTVSWYQQALGQGPQFIFQYYREEENGRGNFPPRFSGLQFPNYSSELNVNALELDDSALYLCASSLAMAVSKDTQYFGPGTRLTVL.

The J gene is TRBJ1-2, the V gene TRBV29-1; D gene uncertain. The CDR3 is made up of 13 amino acids. Trimming removed 4 bases at V and 4 bases at J, with 13 bases between. CDR1 is SQVTM, CDR2 ANQGSEA, per germline. In nucleotides, the CDR3 is TGCAGCGTTGCAACGAGGACTCTCTATGGCTACACCTTC. It codes for CSVATRTLYGYTF.

In the case of this clone: A read error may be the cause here, since a much bigger clone is one base away. The chain couples TRBV2 to TRBJ1-3; D may be TRBD1 (5 bases). This CDR3 is built from 14 residues. Germline CDR1 SNHLY, CDR2 FYNNEI. The CDR3 is CASSWDYSGNTICF. The CDR3, as DNA: TGTGCCAGCAGTTGGGACTACTCTGGAAACACCATATGTTTT. Drawing the rest from reference TRBV2 and TRBJ1-3, the complete variable domain is EPEVTQTPSHQVTQMGQEVILRCVPISNHLYFYWYRQILGQKVEFLVSFYNNEISEKSEIFDDQFSVERPDGSNFTLKIRSTKLEDSAMYFCASSWDYSGNTICFGEGSWLTVV.

CDR3 loop: CSVEDPRRGPGELFF. DNA for the CDR3: TGCAGCGTTGAAGATCCCCGCAGGGGCCCCGGGGAGCTGTTTTTT. V gene TRBV29-1 combines with J gene TRBJ2-2; D possibly corresponds to TRBD1 (6 bases). CDR1 is SQVTM, CDR2 ANQGSEA, per germline. The V end lost 0 bases, the J end lost 6 bases, and 14 bases lay between the germline ends. The CDR3 is made up of 15 amino acids.

With regard to this clone: The same CDR3 is also encoded by other DNA sequences in this sample. V gene TRBV28 combines with J gene TRBJ2-2; no reliable D call. The CDR3 has 11 residues. Deletions cut 3 bases from V and 5 bases from J, with 1 base between. CDR1 is MDHEN, CDR2 SYDVKM, per germline. The CDR3 sequence: CASSLTGELFF. In DNA form, the CDR3 reads TGTGCCAGCAGTTTGACCGGGGAGCTGTTTTTT.

CDR3 residues: CASSSLQKSGYGYTF. In DNA, the CDR3 is TGTGCCAGCAGTTCCCTACAGAAATCTGGCTATGGCTACACCTTC. This chain links TRBV28 with TRBJ1-2, with D hard to call. With 4 bases removed from V and 4 bases from J, the gap between germline ends came to 16 bases. The germline V gene has CDR1 MDHEN and CDR2 SYDVKM. CDR3 size: 15 residues.

The V gene is TRBV6-1, the J gene TRBJ1-5; a weak D match, TRBD1 (5 bases). Germline V gene data show CDR1 as MNHNS and CDR2 as SASEGT. CDR3 length: 18 amino acids. The V end was cut by 3 bases, the J end by 0 bases, with 18 bases between. CDR3 nucleotide sequence: TGTGCCAGCAGTGACGGGGTCCAGGGCGCTTATAGCAATCAGCCCCAGCATTTT. Its translation: CASSDGVQGAYSNQPQHF.

The V and J genes are TRBV7-8 and TRBJ2-5; 10 bases map to TRBD1. The CDR3 runs 16 residues. CDR1 SGHVS and CDR2 FQNEAQ come from the germline V gene. Losses at the gene ends were 4 bases for V and 7 bases for J; bases not matched to a gene: 12. For the CDR3, the DNA is TGTGCCAGCAGCTCGGTGACAGGGGGCATTTTTGCGACCCAGTACTTC. This codes for CASSSVTGGIFATQYF.

The count of this clone is one. The chain joins TRBV19 to TRBJ2-4; 12 bases are shared with TRBD2. Germline CDR1 and CDR2: LNHDA and SQIVND (reference sequence). V dropped 6 bases and J dropped 5; count of bases not matched to a gene: 5. This CDR3 has 15 residues. CDR3: CASRRTSGTQNIQYF. The CDR3 DNA reads as TGTGCCAGTAGGCGGACTAGCGGGACCCAAAACATTCAGTACTTC. Full variable domain (missing parts from reference TRBV19 and TRBJ2-4): DGGITQSPKYLFRKEGQNVTLSCEQNLNHDAMYWYRQDPGQGLRLIYYSQIVNDFQKGDIAEGYSVSREKKESFPLTVTSAQKNPTAFYLCASRRTSGTQNIQYFGAGTRLSVL.

This clone was detected only once. The V call is TRBV7-8, the J call TRBJ1-2, with 11 nucleotides matching TRBD1. V lost 5 bases and J lost 3; bases outside the gene matches: 23. The CDR3 runs to 21 residues. CDR1 is SGHVS and CDR2 is FQNEAQ in the germline V gene. CDR3 residues: CASSQNPRFPGTGGTDYGYTF. The CDR3 DNA is TGTGCCAGCAGCCAAAACCCACGTTTTCCCGGGACAGGGGGTACCGACTATGGCTACACCTTC. The complete variable domain, with remaining parts taken from reference TRBV7-8 and TRBJ1-2, reads GAGVSQSPRYKVAKRGQDVALRCDPISGHVSLFWYQQALGQGPEFLTYFQNEAQLDKSGLPSDRFFAERPEGSVSTLKIQRTQQEDSAVYLCASSQNPRFPGTGGTDYGYTFGSGTRLTVV.

The rearrangement links TRBV15 to TRBJ2-1, with TRBD2 matching 11 bases. CDR1 is LNHNV and CDR2 is YYDKDF in the germline V gene (reference sequence). V was clipped by 3 bases and J by 4 bases; unmatched bases: 8. The CDR3 is 17 residues long. CDR3 residues: CATSSLRLAGPYNEQFF. The CDR3 DNA is TGTGCCACCAGCAGCCTTCGACTAGCGGGACCTTACAATGAGCAGTTCTTC.